One sample yielded the 11 T cell receptor beta chains listed below, sequenced in a study of blood T cell repertoires in COVID-19. Profiling relied on immunoSEQ multiplex PCR, and the TCRdb table lists in-frame clones only, not all of them. The repertoire has about 210,000 clones, about four fifths of them found once; the top ten carry around 8.9%. Sequencing was done on a sample of PBMCs or T cells enriched from blood (not recorded which). The receptors shown here come from a woman in her forties or fifties with acute COVID-19.

This chain uses TRBV5-6 with TRBJ2-2; TRBD1 is a possible D gene (5 bases). This CDR3 comprises 15 residues. Between the trimmed V and J ends, which lost 3 bases and 1 base, there was a span of 10 bases. In germline, CDR1 is SGHDT, CDR2 YYEEEE. Here the CDR3 reads CASSSLDRNTGELFF. CDR3 bases: TGTGCCAGCAGCTCTTTAGACAGGAACACCGGGGAGCTGTTTTTT.

The J gene is TRBJ2-5, the V gene TRBV7-3; 7 bases line up with TRBD2. The CDR3 loop spans 14 amino acids. Germline lookup yields CDR1 SGHTA and CDR2 FQGTGA. V dropped 1 base and J dropped 5; count of bases not matched to a gene: 4. CDR3 region: CASSLSGSGETQYF. For the CDR3, the DNA is TGTGCCAGCAGCTTAAGCGGGAGTGGGGAGACCCAGTACTTC.

The genes are TRBV7-2 and TRBJ2-7, with TRBD2 identical over 7 bases. CDR1 SGHTA and CDR2 FQGNSA come from the germline V gene. The CDR3 length is 15 residues. V trimming: 1 base; J trimming: 6 bases; junction bases outside the gene matches: 9. The CDR3 DNA is TGTGCCAGCAGCTTAGTGGGGGGAGGGCAAGGCGAGCAGTACTTC. Translation: CASSLVGGGQGEQYF.

The rearrangement uses TRBV11-2 and TRBJ2-7; 8 positions agree with TRBD2. Losses at the gene ends were 1 base for V and 3 bases for J; bases not matched to a gene: 5. The V gene's germline CDR1 is SGHAT and CDR2 FQNNGV. The CDR3 is 15 amino acids. CDR3 nucleotides: TGTGCCAGCAGCTTAGGTGGAAGCGGGGGCTACGAGCAGTACTTC. Its protein product is CASSLGGSGGYEQYF.

The J gene is TRBJ1-2, the V gene TRBV5-8, with 10 bases identical to TRBD1. The CDR3 sequence is 14 residues long. The V segment lost 4 bases and the J segment 8 bases; nucleotides outside the gene matches: 8. Germline loops: CDR1 SGHTS, CDR2 YDEGEE. The CDR3 sequence is CASSPERTGGGYTF. The CDR3 coding sequence is TGTGCCAGCAGCCCCGAGCGGACAGGGGGAGGCTACACCTTC.

This chain joins TRBV2 and TRBJ2-1; weak D call: TRBD2 (5 bases). Germline V gene lookup returns CDR1 SNHLY and CDR2 FYNNEI. CDR3 length equals 12 residues. Deletions cut 5 bases from V and 7 bases from J, with 9 bases between. In DNA, the CDR3 is TGTGCCAGCAGTAAGTCGGGGAATGAGCAGTTCTTC. It specifies CASSKSGNEQFF.

The V gene is TRBV18, the J gene TRBJ1-2; no clear D. This CDR3 spans 14 amino acids. V was trimmed by 2 bases and J by 0 bases, leaving 7 bases between them. The germline CDR1 and CDR2 sequences are KGHSH and LQKENI. The CDR3 nucleotides read TGTGCCAGCTCACCAAGTGCGACTAACTATGGCTACACCTTC. Protein product: CASSPSATNYGYTF.

The CDR3 DNA sequence: TGTGCCAGCAGAGTGCCGGGAAGGACTGAAGCTTTCTTT. It yields the protein CASRVPGRTEAFF. The chain joins TRBV28 to TRBJ1-1, with unresolved D. Trimming took 6 bases from V and 5 from J, leaving 13 bases between them. This CDR3 has 13 residues. Per germline, CDR1 MDHEN and CDR2 SYDVKM. Together with reference TRBV28 and TRBJ1-1, the CDR3 gives the full variable domain: DVKVTQSSRYLVKRTGEKVFLECVQDMDHENMFWYRQDPGLGLRLIYFSYDVKMKEKGDIPEGYSVSREKKERFSLILESASTNQTSMYLCASRVPGRTEAFFGQGTRLTVV.

This clone was counted between two and nine times. The genes are TRBV24-1 and TRBJ1-1; 9 bases line up with TRBD1. With V trimmed by 5 bases and J by 4 bases, 7 bases remained unmatched. Germline V gene sequence: CDR1 KGHDR, CDR2 SFDVKD. The CDR3 consists of 15 residues. The CDR3 loop is CATSGLQGARTEAFF. Here the CDR3 DNA reads TGTGCCACCAGTGGTTTACAGGGGGCTCGCACTGAAGCTTTCTTT.

Here the CDR3 reads CASSRGRPSGEQYF. DNA for the CDR3: TGTGCCAGTAGTCGAGGTCGTCCGTCCGGCGAGCAGTACTTC. V and J are TRBV19 and TRBJ2-7; D gene unclear. The CDR3 loop spans 14 amino acids. Trimming removed 5 bases at V and 6 bases at J, with 17 bases between. CDR1 and CDR2 (germline): LNHDA, SQIVND (reference sequence).

The chain is built from TRBV9 and TRBJ2-5, with 8 bases lining up with TRBD1. The junction had 7 bases not matched to a gene; V was cut back by 3 bases and J by 3 bases. From germline, CDR1 is SGDLS and CDR2 YYNGEE. This CDR3 spans 15 amino acids. This CDR3 is CASSGWTGSEETQYF. The DNA for the CDR3 is TGTGCCAGCAGCGGATGGACAGGGAGCGAAGAGACCCAGTACTTC. The full variable domain, completed using reference TRBV9 and TRBJ2-5, is DSGVTQTPKHLITATGQRVTLRCSPRSGDLSVYWYQQSLDQGLQFLIQYYNGEERAKGNILERFSAQQFPDLHSELNLSSLELGDSALYFCASSGWTGSEETQYFGPGTRLLVL.